The 27 T cell receptor beta chains given below trace back to one sample, sequenced in a study of identical twins. TCRdb redid the calling of the 5' RACE reads with MiXCR, one entry per CDR3 protein. The sample has under 900,000 distinct CDR3 sequences, over 15% seen once. The sample also formed part of further work on T cells expressing NK-cell markers.

Material for sequencing was PBMCs. The receptors stem from a woman between 18 and 29 years old in good health.

This clonotype was recorded many times. J is TRBJ2-3 and V is TRBV12-3 or TRBV12-4; TRBD2 agrees at 14 bases. There are 19 residues in the CDR3. The trim removed 5 bases at V and 2 bases at J, leaving 12 bases unmatched. The CDR3 DNA reads TGTGCCAGCAGTCCCCGGGCGGGACTAGCGGGGGTCCTCACAGATACGCAGTATTTT. Translation gives CASSPRAGLAGVLTDTQYF.

This chain connects TRBV14 to TRBJ1-1, with D hard to call. The CDR3 is 15 residues long. The germline V gene encodes CDR1 SGHDN and CDR2 FVKESK. V was trimmed by 2 bases and J by 3 bases, leaving 13 bases between them. The CDR3 loop is CASSQSTAEDTEAFF. For the CDR3, the DNA is TGTGCCAGCAGCCAATCGACGGCGGAGGACACTGAAGCTTTCTTT.

This clonotype was picked up a small number of times. V and J are TRBV12-3 or TRBV12-4 and TRBJ2-1, with 8 bases lining up with TRBD2. The junction had 9 bases not matched to a gene; V was cut back by 4 bases and J by 1 base. The CDR3 is 17 amino acids. The CDR3 is CASSSAGRGASYNEQFF. The CDR3 bases are TGTGCCAGCAGTTCGGCGGGGCGGGGGGCTTCCTACAATGAGCAGTTCTTC.

The chain joins TRBV20-1 to TRBJ1-4, with D unclear. Germline CDR1 and CDR2: DFQATT and SNEGSKA (reference sequence). V was clipped by 3 bases and J by 5 bases, with 10 bases between them. The length of the CDR3 is 13 residues. The CDR3 spells CSASGRANEKLFF. The CDR3 region has the DNA TGCAGTGCTAGCGGAAGGGCGAATGAAAAACTGTTTTTT.

In this sample, this clonotype turned up a few times. One end of the junction is discordant with germline, which a read error may explain. This chain connects TRBV7-9 to TRBJ2-1; D unclear. This CDR3 is 13 amino acids long. The germline gives CDR1 SEHNR, CDR2 FQNEAQ (reference sequence). The CDR3 region is CASSLELSAKGLF. DNA of the CDR3: TGTGCCAGCAGCTTAGAACTATCTGCAAAAGGGCTCTTC. Supplemented by reference TRBV7-9 and TRBJ2-1, the full variable domain reads DTGVSQNPRHKITKRGQNVTFRCDPISEHNRLYWYRQTLGQGPEFLTYFQNEAQLEKSRLLSDRFSAERPKGSFSTLEIQRTEQGDSAMYLCASSLELSAKGLFGPGTRLTVL.

This clonotype was detected only once. The V and J genes are TRBV29-1 and TRBJ2-1, with 16 bases identical to TRBD2. The ends lost 8 bases at V and 6 bases at J; junction bases unmatched: 10. CDR1 is SQVTM and CDR2 is ANQGSEA in the germline V gene. The CDR3 length is 16 residues. The CDR3 sequence is CSLTGLAGGPGNEQFF. The CDR3 bases are TGCAGCCTGACGGGACTAGCGGGAGGGCCGGGCAATGAGCAGTTCTTC.

The CDR3 coding sequence is TGCAGCGTGGGACTTGGGGACAATGAGCAGTTCTTC. This sequence encodes CSVGLGDNEQFF. The V call is TRBV20-1, the J call TRBJ2-1, with TRBD2 as a possible D gene (6 bases). The length of the CDR3 is 12 residues. CDR1 is DFQATT and CDR2 is SNEGSKA in the germline V gene (reference sequence).

This clonotype showed up just a few times. The chain recombines TRBV12-3 or TRBV12-4 with TRBJ1-1, with D maybe TRBD1 (5 bases). The CDR3 is 15 amino acids. V dropped 6 bases and J dropped 1 base, with 15 bases sitting between them. CDR3 protein: CASSPRGTANTEAFF. The CDR3 nucleotides read TGTGCCAGCAGCCCTCGCGGGACCGCGAACACTGAAGCTTTCTTT.

This clonotype appeared a few times. The CDR3 reads CASATGGDLYEQYF. The CDR3 DNA sequence: TGTGCCAGCGCGACAGGGGGGGACCTCTACGAGCAGTACTTC. V gene TRBV12-3 or TRBV12-4 combines with J gene TRBJ2-7; TRBD1 matches at 9 bases. After removal of 8 bases from V and 3 bases from J, the junction contained 8 bases not matched to a gene. The CDR3 has 14 amino acids.

This chain uses TRBV7-9 with TRBJ2-3; TRBD1 aligns across 10 bases. The CDR3 length is 17 residues. Germline CDR1 is SEHNR and CDR2 is FQNEAQ (reference sequence). The trim removed 6 bases at V and 4 bases at J, leaving 13 bases unmatched. CDR3 nucleotide sequence: TGTGCCAGCAGACCCGGGGGGACAGGGGTTGTTCCAGATACGCAGTATTTT. Translated: CASRPGGTGVVPDTQYF.

There are a few counts of this clonotype. The J gene is TRBJ2-1, the V gene TRBV20-1; D unresolved. Trimming left V 4 bases short and J 1 base short, with 5 bases between. This CDR3 spans 12 amino acids. The V gene's germline CDR1 is DFQATT and CDR2 SNEGSKA (reference sequence). CDR3 in amino acids: CSATESYNEQFF. The CDR3 nucleotides read TGCAGTGCTACGGAGTCCTACAATGAGCAGTTCTTC.

This clonotype has only a few counts. This chain uses TRBV10-3 with TRBJ2-5; 7 bases map to TRBD2. Germline CDR1 is ENHRY and CDR2 is SYGVKD. The CDR3 loop spans 15 amino acids. Trimming at V came to 1 base and at J to 5 bases, leaving 7 bases not matched to a gene. CDR3 DNA sequence: TGTGCCATCAGTGAGTTGTGGCAGGGAGGGGAGACCCAGTACTTC. Amino acids: CAISELWQGGETQYF.

The chain recombines TRBV20-1 with TRBJ2-7; 9 bases are shared with TRBD2. Germline loops: CDR1 DFQATT, CDR2 SNEGSKA (reference sequence). CDR3 length equals 17 residues. Trimming cost V 0 bases and J 2 bases; bases outside gene matches: 11. The CDR3 region has the DNA TGCAGTGCTAGAGATTCGTCGGCTAGCGGGGTAACCTACGAGCAGTACTTC. Protein product: CSARDSSASGVTYEQYF.

This clonotype was counted at least ten times. This chain connects TRBV10-3 to TRBJ2-5, with 12 bases aligning to TRBD2. The CDR3 covers 17 residues. Germline values: CDR1 ENHRY, CDR2 SYGVKD. The V segment lost 4 bases and the J segment 2 bases; nucleotides outside the gene matches: 8. The CDR3, as DNA: TGTGCCATCAGTGGTAGGATCGGACTAGCGGGGCAAGAGACCCAGTACTTC. Translating it yields CAISGRIGLAGQETQYF.

There are many counts of this clonotype. The gene calls are TRBV7-3 and TRBJ2-1; D uncertain. The CDR3 has 14 residues. The V gene's germline CDR1 is SGHTA and CDR2 FQGTGA. Trimming stripped 1 base from V and 4 bases from J, with 8 bases between. The CDR3 loop is CASSLMPTYNEQFF. The CDR3 DNA reads as TGTGCCAGCAGCTTAATGCCTACATACAATGAGCAGTTCTTC.

Ten or more counts support this clonotype. The chain recombines TRBV7-9 with TRBJ2-3; D not certain. The ends were cut back, 0 bases at V and 3 bases at J, with 7 bases in the middle. Per germline, CDR1 SEHNR and CDR2 FQNEAQ (reference sequence). The CDR3 is 14 residues long. CDR3: CASSLASPTDTQYF. In DNA, the CDR3 is TGTGCCAGCAGCTTAGCTTCTCCTACAGATACGCAGTATTTT.

This clonotype was seen a handful of times. The rearrangement uses TRBV20-1 and TRBJ1-5, with a weak D call TRBD1 (5 bases). Deletions cut 0 bases from V and 7 bases from J, with 16 bases between. Germline CDR1 and CDR2: DFQATT and SNEGSKA (reference sequence). CDR3 size: 15 residues. In DNA form, the CDR3 reads TGCAGTGCTAGAGATCGTGGCAGGGTGGGCCAGCCCCAGCATTTT. Amino acids: CSARDRGRVGQPQHF.

Here the CDR3 DNA reads TGTGCCACCGGGACTAGCGGGAGCAATGAGCAGTTCTTC. Amino acid sequence: CATGTSGSNEQFF. This sequence joins TRBV25-1 and TRBJ2-1; TRBD2 matches 14 bases. This CDR3 comprises 13 residues. V trimming: 10 bases; J trimming: 6 bases; junction bases outside the gene matches: 2. Germline V gene data show CDR1 as MGHDK and CDR2 as SYGVNS.

In this sample, this clonotype turned up a few times. The rearrangement links TRBV5-5 to TRBJ2-7; TRBD1 or TRBD2 may be the D gene (6 bases each). The ends were cut back, 6 bases at V and 5 bases at J, with 18 bases in the middle. Germline assignment: CDR1 SGHKS and CDR2 YYEKEE (reference sequence). The CDR3 runs to 14 residues. Written as DNA, the CDR3 is TGTGCCAGCACCACCGTCGGGGGCCCCAACGAGCAGTACTTC. Its protein product is CASTTVGGPNEQYF.

V is TRBV6-2 or TRBV6-3 and J is TRBJ2-5; unclear D gene. This CDR3 has 11 residues. Germline lookup yields CDR1 MNHEY and CDR2 SVGEGT. Trimming shortened V by 7 bases and J by 3 bases, and 6 bases separated the two germline ends. CDR3 nucleotides: TGTGCCAGCACCGTAAAAGAGACCCAGTACTTC. This gives the protein CASTVKETQYF.

The rearrangement uses TRBV29-1 and TRBJ2-1; D uncertain. The CDR3 loop spans 13 amino acids. Germline V CDR1 and CDR2: SQVTM, ANQGSEA. V shed 0 bases and J shed 5 bases, with 8 bases lying between them. Here the CDR3 DNA reads TGCAGCGTTGAAGAAACCCTGAACAATGAGCAGTTCTTC. The encoded protein is CSVEETLNNEQFF.

The chain employs TRBV20-1 and TRBJ2-1; the D gene is possibly TRBD2 (6 bases). Germline V gene data show CDR1 as DFQATT and CDR2 as SNEGSKA (reference sequence). The CDR3 has 16 amino acids. The ends were cut back, 3 bases at V and 7 bases at J, with 22 bases in the middle. The CDR3 DNA follows: TGCAGTGCTAGTCATCACGGGACTCCCGTGGGAAATGAGCAGTTCTTC. Translated: CSASHHGTPVGNEQFF.

This clonotype has more than one count but fewer than ten. The chain joins TRBV10-3 to TRBJ1-2; no definite D call. The V and J ends lost 0 bases and 4 bases respectively, with 6 bases between them. The CDR3 sequence is 13 residues long. Germline CDR1 and CDR2: ENHRY and SYGVKD. The CDR3 spells CAISESLLYGYTF. CDR3 bases: TGTGCCATCAGTGAGTCGCTACTCTATGGCTACACCTTC.

The rearrangement joins TRBV11-2 to TRBJ2-5, with D hard to call. The CDR3 sequence is 13 residues long. Trimming removed 3 bases at V and 2 bases at J, with 7 bases between. Germline CDR1 and CDR2: SGHAT and FQNNGV. The CDR3 loop reads CASSLNLQETQYF. The CDR3 DNA reads as TGTGCCAGCAGCTTGAACCTACAAGAGACCCAGTACTTC.

The chain is built from TRBV5-5 and TRBJ1-2, with TRBD1 matching over 8 bases. With V trimmed by 3 bases and J by 7 bases, 8 bases remained unmatched. Per germline, CDR1 SGHKS and CDR2 YYEKEE (reference sequence). The CDR3 spans 14 residues. The CDR3 is CASSSRTGSFGYTF. DNA for the CDR3: TGTGCCAGCAGCTCCCGGACAGGGTCATTTGGCTACACCTTC.

This clonotype has only a few counts. V is TRBV25-1 and J is TRBJ2-3, with a possible D match to TRBD2 (5 bases). CDR1 and CDR2 from the germline V gene are MGHDK and SYGVNS. V was clipped by 6 bases and J by 4 bases, with 14 bases between them. The CDR3 is made up of 14 amino acids. CDR3 loop: CASSGEYVADTQYF. The CDR3 region has the DNA TGTGCCAGCAGCGGGGAGTATGTGGCAGATACGCAGTATTTT.

This clonotype has a handful of counts. CDR3 in amino acids: CASKRSGGEGYTF. As DNA, the CDR3 is TGTGCCAGCAAGAGATCCGGAGGGGAGGGCTACACCTTC. The chain couples TRBV12-3 or TRBV12-4 to TRBJ1-2; weak D call: TRBD1 (5 bases). The V end was cut by 7 bases, the J end by 8 bases, with 17 bases between. The CDR3 is 13 amino acids.